The T cell receptor (beta chain) under discussion was sequenced for a study of T cell responses to AZD1222 COVID-19 vaccine (dated by TCRdb to about 2021). Background on the whole study: AZD1222 recipients with second doses at about 4 weeks or about 12 weeks were pooled, because spike-specific TCR depth and breadth did not differ between schedules. A total of roughly 240 trial participants underwent TCR sequencing, of whom 207 received two doses of AZD1222 and around 26 received two doses of the MenACWY control vaccine. Enrollment into the trials was organized by age into subgroups of 18-55, 56-69 and 70-plus years, and those subgroups contained about 150, 27 and 61 TCR-sequenced participants, respectively.

The cysteine opens and the phenylalanine closes a CDR3 of 13 amino acids. Only CDR3 DNA is held: 39 bases, read in frame from base 1. Relative to germline, V is 3 bases shorter and J is 3 bases shorter, with 6 bases between their ends. The germline V gene provides CDR1 MGHRA and CDR2 YSYEKL. This specimen's time point label, per the study, means: baseline before first vaccination. Samples from vaccinated people were obtained from the UK trials COV001 and COV002, which included a single-blind randomized controlled phase 2/3 trial of AZD1222 (ChAdOx1 nCoV-19) in healthy adults. Trial participant PBMC samples were collected at day 0 and day 28 after the second dose for TCRbeta chain sequencing. Study-level results and caveats: Conclusions about previously exposed vaccinees were limited because only 6 or 7 AZD1222 recipients were SARS-CoV-2 seropositive at baseline. A significant rise in spike-specific TCR breadth and depth was observed after two AZD1222 doses relative to day 0 and relative to MenACWY recipients. The 56-69-year group was small, and its depth increase did not reach significance, likely because of low power. The whole spike protein was spanned by vaccine-associated CD4 TCRs, and dominant responses were seen in regions 160-218 and 743-854. Participants were mostly white British, with more females than males. The authors suggested clonal diversity may have been underestimated. Nearly half of unique spike-specific TCRs reportedly recognized epitopes outside regions mutated in the B.1.351 and B.1.1.7 variants. Because no samples from the day 14 peak response were available, repertoires could be characterized only after the peak T cell response.

In the case of this clone: Its antigen has not been determined. No qualities accompany the bases; no much larger clone lies one base away.

The CDR3 regions of human TCRbeta chains were analyzed by immunosequencing. Per the source publication's procedure: TCRs in the repertoires were compared against a reference library of SARS-CoV-2-specific TCRs that had been generated with the MIRA antigen-specificity platform. Breadth was defined as the fraction of unique TCRs that were SARS-CoV-2-associated, and depth was defined as the fraction of total T cells that were SARS-CoV-2-associated. Using the MIRA data, each spike-specific TCR was assigned both to the spike region to which the TCR was reactive and to a CD4 or CD8 class. Log10-transformed breadth and depth values were compared by one-way ANOVA with Sidak's multiple comparisons tests. The immuneACCESS repertoire file appears here via TCRdb, limited to in-frame rearrangements. These files lack a portion of the clones; in checked studies, under half of the deficit traces to unresolved V genes, and the cause of the others is not known. V, J and clone size are taken as reported in that table, and D and trimming were inferred from the DNA itself. The sample profile shows approximately 200,000 clones; 70% to 90% of them were found once. Of the sample, 7.7% falls within the top ten clones.

Specimen: peripheral blood, collected on day 0 of AZD1222 vaccination. The sequence derives from an adult in good health. The chain links TRBV4-1 with TRBJ1-5, with no reliable assignment of the D segment. The CDR3 region reads CASSQSLNQPQHF. DNA sequence: TGCGCCAGCAGCCAGTCACTCAATCAGCCCCAGCATTTT.